This T cell receptor (beta chain) stems from a study of cytomegalovirus exposure and HLA in healthy donors (dated by TCRdb to the late 2010s). A note on the overall study: According to a later analysis, one platform produced both the roughly 130 validation repertoires and the 620 or so repertoires of the first cohort. The study aimed to test whether signatures of past pathogen exposure could be identified by cataloging public T cell receptors. High-throughput TCR immunosequencing, statistical association of individual TCRs with disease status, and machine learning were combined to predict cytomegalovirus infection status. Along with the roughly 610-subject first cohort, a separate validation cohort of over a hundred different subjects was used. The full study reports these points: According to the authors, the approach could potentially be generalized to other disease states and immunological phenotypes. The study listed 170 or so TCR beta chains as associated with cytomegalovirus. While some public TCRs were present in many individuals, most TCR sequences turned up only very rarely across donors. In both the original and validation cohorts, the classifier was reported to diagnose cytomegalovirus status with high specificity and sensitivity. Subsequent analysis determined that TCRs grouped into clusters in the first cohort also showed a tendency toward co-occurrence across the 130 or so validation repertoires, and 85% to 95% of cluster scores exceeded 0. A later analysis lacked HLA typing for the validation cohort, so it scored co-occurrence in that cohort across all 120 repertoires. In vitro tests confirmed that three of the cytomegalovirus-associated TCR beta chains recognize cytomegalovirus antigens.

As to this clone: The clone's antigen remains unknown. No much larger clone exists at a distance of one base, and base qualities are not known.

Separate from the approximately 700-subject first cohort, the validation cohort of over 90 subjects was the group to which the donors belonged. CDR1 SGHTA and CDR2 FQGTGA are derived from the germline V gene. The CDR3 goes from the cysteine to the phenylalanine over 15 residues. This entry keeps only the CDR3 DNA: 45 bases, framed from base 1. Trimmed from V: 4 bases; trimmed from J: 3 bases; junction bases lacking a gene match: 2. Receptor amplification or capture employed the immunoSEQ multiplex PCR assay. The authors processed their data as follows. A statistical classification framework was developed to diagnose cytomegalovirus status using the catalog of TCR beta chain sequences. TCRdb holds this immuneACCESS table with in-frame rearrangements only. Some clones are missing; in checked studies, unresolved V genes explain under half, and the rest has no known cause. That table furnishes V, J and clone size, whereas the DNA furnished D and trimming. A total of about 56,000 clones appear in this sample, roughly 89% of them only once. Jointly, the top ten make up roughly 15% of the sample.

In this chain, TRBV7-3 is recombined with TRBJ2-1; TRBD2 fits 11 bases in the junction. The TCR comes from a woman under 30 in good health and CMV-seronegative. Sequencing used PBMCs. The nucleotide sequence reads as follows: TGTGCCAGCAGCTCCCTAGCGGGAGGCTACAATGAGCAGTTCTTC. This yields the protein CASSSLAGGYNEQFF.